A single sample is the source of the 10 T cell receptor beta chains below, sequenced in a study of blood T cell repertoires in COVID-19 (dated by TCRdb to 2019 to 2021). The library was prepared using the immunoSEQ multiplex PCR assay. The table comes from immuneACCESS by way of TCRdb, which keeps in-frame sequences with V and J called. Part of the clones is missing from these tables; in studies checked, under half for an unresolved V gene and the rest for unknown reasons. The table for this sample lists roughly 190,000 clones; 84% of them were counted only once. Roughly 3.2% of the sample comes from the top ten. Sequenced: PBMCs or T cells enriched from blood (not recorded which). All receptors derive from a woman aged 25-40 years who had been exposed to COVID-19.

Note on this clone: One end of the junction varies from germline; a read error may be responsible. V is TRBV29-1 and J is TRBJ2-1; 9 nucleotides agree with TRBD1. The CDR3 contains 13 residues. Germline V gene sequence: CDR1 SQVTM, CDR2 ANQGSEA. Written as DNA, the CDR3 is TGCAGCGTGAATCCGGGACAGGGAAATGGGCAGTTCTTC. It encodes CSVNPGQGNGQFF.

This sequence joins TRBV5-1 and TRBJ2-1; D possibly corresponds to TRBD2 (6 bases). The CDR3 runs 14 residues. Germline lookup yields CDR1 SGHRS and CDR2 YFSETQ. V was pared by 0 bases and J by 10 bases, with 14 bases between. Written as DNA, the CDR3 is TGCGCCAGCAGCTTGGGGCTAGCGCCCCGAGAGCAGTTCTTC. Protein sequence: CASSLGLAPREQFF.

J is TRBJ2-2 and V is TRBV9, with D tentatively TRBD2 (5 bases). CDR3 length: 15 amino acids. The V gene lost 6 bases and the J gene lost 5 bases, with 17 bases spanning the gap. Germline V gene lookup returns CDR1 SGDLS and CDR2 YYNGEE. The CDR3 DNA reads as TGTGCCAGCAACGCGGGTCCGGGCACGACCGGGGAGCTGTTTTTT. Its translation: CASNAGPGTTGELFF.

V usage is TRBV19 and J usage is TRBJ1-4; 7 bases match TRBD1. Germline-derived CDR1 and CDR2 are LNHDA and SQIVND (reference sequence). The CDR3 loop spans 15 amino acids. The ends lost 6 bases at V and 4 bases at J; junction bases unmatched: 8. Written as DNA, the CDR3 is TGTGCCAGTAGGCTTGAGGGACAGAATAATGAAAAACTGTTTTTT. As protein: CASRLEGQNNEKLFF.

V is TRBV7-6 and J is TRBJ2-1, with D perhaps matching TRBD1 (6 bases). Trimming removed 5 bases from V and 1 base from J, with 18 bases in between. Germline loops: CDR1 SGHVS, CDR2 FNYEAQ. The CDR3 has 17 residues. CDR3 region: CASSLTVGGVSYNEQFF. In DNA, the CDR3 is TGTGCCAGCAGCCTAACGGTAGGGGGTGTTTCCTACAATGAGCAGTTCTTC.

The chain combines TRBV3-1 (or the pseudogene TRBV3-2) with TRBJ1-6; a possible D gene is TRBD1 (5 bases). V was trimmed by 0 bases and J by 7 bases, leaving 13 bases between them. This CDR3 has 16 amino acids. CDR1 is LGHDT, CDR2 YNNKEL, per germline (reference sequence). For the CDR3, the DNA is TGTGCCAGCAGCCAAGATGGGGCCGTGGGAAATTCACCCCTCCACTTT. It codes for CASSQDGAVGNSPLHF.

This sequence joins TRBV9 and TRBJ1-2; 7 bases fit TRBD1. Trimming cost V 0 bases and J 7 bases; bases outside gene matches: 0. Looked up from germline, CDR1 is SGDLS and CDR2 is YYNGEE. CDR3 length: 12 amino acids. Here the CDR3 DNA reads TGTGCCAGCAGCGTAGGGGACAGTGGCTACACCTTC. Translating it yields CASSVGDSGYTF.

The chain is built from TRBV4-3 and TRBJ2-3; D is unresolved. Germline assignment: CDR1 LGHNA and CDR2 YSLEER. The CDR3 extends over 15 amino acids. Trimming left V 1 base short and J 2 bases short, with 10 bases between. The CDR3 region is CASSQGPGHTDTQYF. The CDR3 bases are TGCGCCAGCAGCCAAGGTCCGGGTCACACAGATACGCAGTATTTT.

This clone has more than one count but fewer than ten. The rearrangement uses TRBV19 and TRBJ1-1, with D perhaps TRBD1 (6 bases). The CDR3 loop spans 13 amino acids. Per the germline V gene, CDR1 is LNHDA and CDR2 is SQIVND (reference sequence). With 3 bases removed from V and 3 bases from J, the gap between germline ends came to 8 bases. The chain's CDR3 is CASSIYRDTEAFF. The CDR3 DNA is TGTGCCAGTAGTATTTACAGGGACACTGAAGCTTTCTTT.

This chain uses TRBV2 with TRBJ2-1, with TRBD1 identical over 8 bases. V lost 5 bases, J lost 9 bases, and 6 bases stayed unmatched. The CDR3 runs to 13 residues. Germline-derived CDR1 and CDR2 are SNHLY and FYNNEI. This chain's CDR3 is CASSKDRVTEQFF. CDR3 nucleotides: TGTGCCAGCAGTAAGGACAGGGTCACTGAGCAGTTCTTC.